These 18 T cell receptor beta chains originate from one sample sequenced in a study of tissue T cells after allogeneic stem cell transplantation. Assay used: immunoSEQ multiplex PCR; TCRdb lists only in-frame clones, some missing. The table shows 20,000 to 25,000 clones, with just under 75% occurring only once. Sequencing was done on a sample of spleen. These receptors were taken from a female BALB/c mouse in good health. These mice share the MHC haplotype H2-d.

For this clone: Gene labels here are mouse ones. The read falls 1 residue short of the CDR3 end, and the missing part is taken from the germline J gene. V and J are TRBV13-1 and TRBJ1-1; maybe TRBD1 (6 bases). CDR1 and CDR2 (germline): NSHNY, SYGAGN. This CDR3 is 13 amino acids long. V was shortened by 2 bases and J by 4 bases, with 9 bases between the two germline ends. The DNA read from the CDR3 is TGTGCCAGCAGTGAAGGGGGTGGCACAGAAGTCTTC. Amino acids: CASSEGGGTEVF. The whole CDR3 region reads CASSEGGGTEVFF.

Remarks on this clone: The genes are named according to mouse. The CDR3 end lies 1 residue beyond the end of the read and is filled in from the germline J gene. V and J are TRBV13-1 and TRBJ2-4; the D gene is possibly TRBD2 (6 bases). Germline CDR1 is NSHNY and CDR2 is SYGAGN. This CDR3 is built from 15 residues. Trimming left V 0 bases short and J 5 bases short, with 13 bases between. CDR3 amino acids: CASSDVPGGSNTLYF. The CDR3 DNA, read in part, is TGTGCCAGCAGTGATGTTCCGGGGGGATCAAACACCTTGTAC.

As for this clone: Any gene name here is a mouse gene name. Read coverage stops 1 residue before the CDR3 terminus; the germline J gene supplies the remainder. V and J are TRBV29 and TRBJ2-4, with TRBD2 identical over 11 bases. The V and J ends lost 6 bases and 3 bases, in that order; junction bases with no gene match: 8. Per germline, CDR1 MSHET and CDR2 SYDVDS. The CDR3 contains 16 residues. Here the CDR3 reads CASSPSRDWGQNTLYF. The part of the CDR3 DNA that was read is TGTGCTAGCAGCCCCTCCCGGGACTGGGGGCAAAACACCTTGTAC.

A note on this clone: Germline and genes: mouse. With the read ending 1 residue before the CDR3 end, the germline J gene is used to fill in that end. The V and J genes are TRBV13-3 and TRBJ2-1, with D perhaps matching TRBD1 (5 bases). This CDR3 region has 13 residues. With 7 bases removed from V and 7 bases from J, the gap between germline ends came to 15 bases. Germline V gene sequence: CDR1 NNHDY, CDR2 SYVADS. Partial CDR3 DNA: TGTGCCAGCGGGAGTCCAGGGTGGGCTGAGCAGTTC. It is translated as CASGSPGWAEQF. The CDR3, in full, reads CASGSPGWAEQFF.

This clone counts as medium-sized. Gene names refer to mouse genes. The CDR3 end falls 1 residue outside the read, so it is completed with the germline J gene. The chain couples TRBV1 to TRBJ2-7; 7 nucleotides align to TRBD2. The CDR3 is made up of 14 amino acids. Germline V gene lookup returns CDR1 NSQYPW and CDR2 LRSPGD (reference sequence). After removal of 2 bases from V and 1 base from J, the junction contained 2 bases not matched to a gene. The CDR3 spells CTCSASWGSYEQYF. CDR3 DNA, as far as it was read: TGCACCTGCAGTGCATCCTGGGGGTCCTATGAACAGTAC.

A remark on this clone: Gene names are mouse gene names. The CDR3 bases that were read are TGTGCCAGCAGTATAGCGGGGGACACCCAGTAC. Its protein product is CASSIAGDTQY. The full CDR3 sequence reads CASSIAGDTQYF. This sequence joins TRBV19 and TRBJ2-5; D uncertain. The read terminates 1 residue before the CDR3 end, so the remaining end is supplied by the germline J gene. Trimming removed 0 bases at V and 6 bases at J, with 5 bases between. The CDR3 totals 12 residues. CDR1 and CDR2 (germline): FNHDT, SITEND (reference sequence).

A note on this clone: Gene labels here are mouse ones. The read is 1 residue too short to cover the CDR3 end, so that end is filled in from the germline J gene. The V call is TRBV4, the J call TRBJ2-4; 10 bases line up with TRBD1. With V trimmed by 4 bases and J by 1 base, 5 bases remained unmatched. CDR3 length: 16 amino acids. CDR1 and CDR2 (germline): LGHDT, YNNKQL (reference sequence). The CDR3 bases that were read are TGTGCCAGCAGCTTGGGACAGGGGAAGGGTCAAAACACCTTGTAC. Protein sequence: CASSLGQGKGQNTLY. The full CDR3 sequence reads CASSLGQGKGQNTLYF.

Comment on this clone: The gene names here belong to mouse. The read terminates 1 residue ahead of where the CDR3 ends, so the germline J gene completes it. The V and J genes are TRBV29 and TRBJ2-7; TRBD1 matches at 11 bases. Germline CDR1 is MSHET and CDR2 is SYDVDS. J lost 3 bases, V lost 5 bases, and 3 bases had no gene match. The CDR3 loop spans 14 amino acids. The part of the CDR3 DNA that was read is TGTGCTAGCAGTAGGGGGACAGGGGGCTATGAACAGTAC. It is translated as CASSRGTGGYEQY. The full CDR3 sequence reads CASSRGTGGYEQYF.

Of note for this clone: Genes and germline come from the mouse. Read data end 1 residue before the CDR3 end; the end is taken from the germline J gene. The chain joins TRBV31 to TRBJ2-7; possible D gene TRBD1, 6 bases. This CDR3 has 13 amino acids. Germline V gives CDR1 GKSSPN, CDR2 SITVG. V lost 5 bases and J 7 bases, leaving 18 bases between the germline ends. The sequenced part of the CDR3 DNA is TGTGCCTGGGAACTTACAGGGATGGGAGAACAGTAC. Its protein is CAWELTGMGEQY. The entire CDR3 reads CAWELTGMGEQYF.

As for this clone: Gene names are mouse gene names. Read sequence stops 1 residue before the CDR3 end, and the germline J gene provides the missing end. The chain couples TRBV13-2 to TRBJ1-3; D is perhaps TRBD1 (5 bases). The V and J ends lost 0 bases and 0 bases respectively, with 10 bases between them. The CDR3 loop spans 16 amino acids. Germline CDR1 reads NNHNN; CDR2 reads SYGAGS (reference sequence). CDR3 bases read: TGTGCCAGCGGTGATGCACGGGGGGGTTCTGGAAATACGCTCTAT. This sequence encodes CASGDARGGSGNTLY. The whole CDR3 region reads CASGDARGGSGNTLYF.

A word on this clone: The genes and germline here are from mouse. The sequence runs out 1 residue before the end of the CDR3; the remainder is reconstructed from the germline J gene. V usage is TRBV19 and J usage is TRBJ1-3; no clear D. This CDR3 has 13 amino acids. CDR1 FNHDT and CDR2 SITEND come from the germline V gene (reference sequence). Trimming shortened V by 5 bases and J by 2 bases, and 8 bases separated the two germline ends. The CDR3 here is CASRGRAGNTLYF. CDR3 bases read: TGTGCCAGCAGGGGAAGGGCTGGAAATACGCTCTAT.

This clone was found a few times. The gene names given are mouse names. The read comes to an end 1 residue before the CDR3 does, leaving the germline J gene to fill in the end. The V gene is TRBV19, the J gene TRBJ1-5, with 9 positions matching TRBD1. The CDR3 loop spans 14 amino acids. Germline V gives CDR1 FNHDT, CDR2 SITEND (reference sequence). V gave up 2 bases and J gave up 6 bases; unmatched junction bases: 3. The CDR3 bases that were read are TGTGCCAGCAGTATCACAGGGGGCCTCCAGGCTCCGCTT. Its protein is CASSITGGLQAPL. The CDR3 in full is CASSITGGLQAPLF. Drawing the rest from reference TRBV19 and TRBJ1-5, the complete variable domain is GGIITQTPKFLIGQEGQKLTLKCQQNFNHDTMYWYRQDSGKGLRLIYYSITENDLQKGDLSEGYDASREKKSSFSLTVTSAQKNEMAVFLCASSITGGLQAPLFGEGTRLSVL.

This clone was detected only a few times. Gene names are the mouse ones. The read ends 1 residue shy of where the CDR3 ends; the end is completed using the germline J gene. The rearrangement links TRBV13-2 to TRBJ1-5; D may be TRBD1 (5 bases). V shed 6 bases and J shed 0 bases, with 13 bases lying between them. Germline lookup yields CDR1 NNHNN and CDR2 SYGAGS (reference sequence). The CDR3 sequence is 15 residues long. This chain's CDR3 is CASARDSYNNQAPLF. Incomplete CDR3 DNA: TGTGCCAGCGCCCGCGACAGTTATAACAACCAGGCTCCGCTT.

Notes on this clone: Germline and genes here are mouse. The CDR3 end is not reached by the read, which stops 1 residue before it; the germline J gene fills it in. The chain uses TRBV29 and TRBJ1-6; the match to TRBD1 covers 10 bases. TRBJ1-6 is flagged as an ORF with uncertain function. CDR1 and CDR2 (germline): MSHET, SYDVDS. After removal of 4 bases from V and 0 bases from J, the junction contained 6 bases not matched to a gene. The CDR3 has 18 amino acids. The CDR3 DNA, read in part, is TGTGCTAGCAGTTGGGGACAGGGGCCGAATTCCTATAATTCGCCCCTCTAC. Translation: CASSWGQGPNSYNSPLY. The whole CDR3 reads CASSWGQGPNSYNSPLYF.

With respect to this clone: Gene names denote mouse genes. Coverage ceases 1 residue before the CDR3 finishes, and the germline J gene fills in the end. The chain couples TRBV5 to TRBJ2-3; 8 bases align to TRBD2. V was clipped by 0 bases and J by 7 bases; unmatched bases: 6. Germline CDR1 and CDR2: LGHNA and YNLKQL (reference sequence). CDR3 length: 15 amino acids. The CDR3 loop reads CASSQDWGVGKTLYF. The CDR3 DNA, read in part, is TGTGCCAGCAGCCAAGACTGGGGGGTGGGGAAAACGCTGTAT.

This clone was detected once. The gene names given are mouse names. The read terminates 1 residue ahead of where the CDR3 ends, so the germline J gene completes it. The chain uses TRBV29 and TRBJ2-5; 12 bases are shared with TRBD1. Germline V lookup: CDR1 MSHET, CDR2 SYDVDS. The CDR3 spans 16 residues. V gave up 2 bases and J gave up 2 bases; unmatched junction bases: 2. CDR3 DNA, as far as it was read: TGTGCTAGCAGTTTAGGGACAGGGGGCGGCCAAGACACCCAGTAC. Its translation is CASSLGTGGGQDTQY. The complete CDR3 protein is CASSLGTGGGQDTQYF.

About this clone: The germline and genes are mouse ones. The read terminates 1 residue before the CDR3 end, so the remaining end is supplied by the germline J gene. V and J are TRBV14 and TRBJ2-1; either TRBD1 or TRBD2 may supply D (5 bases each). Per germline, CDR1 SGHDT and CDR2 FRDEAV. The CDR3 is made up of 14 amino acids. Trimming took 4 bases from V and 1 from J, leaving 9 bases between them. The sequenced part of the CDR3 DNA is TGTGCCAGCAGTCTGGGACGGAACTATGCTGAGCAGTTC. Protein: CASSLGRNYAEQF. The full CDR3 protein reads CASSLGRNYAEQFF. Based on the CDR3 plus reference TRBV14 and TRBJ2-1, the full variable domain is EAGVTQSPRYAVLQEGQAVSFWCDPISGHDTLYWYQQPRDQGPQLLVYFRDEAVIDNSQLPSDRFSAVRPKGTNSTLKIQSAKQGDTATYLCASSLGRNYAEQFFGPGTRLTVL.

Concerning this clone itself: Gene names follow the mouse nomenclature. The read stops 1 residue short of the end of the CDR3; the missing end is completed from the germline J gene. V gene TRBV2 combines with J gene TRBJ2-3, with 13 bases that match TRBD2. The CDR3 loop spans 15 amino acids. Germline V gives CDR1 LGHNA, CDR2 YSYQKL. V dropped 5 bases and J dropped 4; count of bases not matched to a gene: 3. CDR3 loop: CASSGLGGRSETLYF. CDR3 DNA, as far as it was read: TGTGCCAGCAGCGGACTGGGGGGGCGCTCAGAAACGCTGTAT.